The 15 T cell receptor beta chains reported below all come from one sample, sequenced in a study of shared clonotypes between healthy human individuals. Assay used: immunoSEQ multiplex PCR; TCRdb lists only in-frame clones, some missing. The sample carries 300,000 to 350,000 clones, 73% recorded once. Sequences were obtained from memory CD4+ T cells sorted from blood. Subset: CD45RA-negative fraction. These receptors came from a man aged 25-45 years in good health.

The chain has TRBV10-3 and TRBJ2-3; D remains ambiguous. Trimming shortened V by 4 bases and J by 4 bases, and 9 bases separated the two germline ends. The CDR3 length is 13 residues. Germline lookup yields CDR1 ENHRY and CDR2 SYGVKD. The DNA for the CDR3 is TGTGCCATCAGTGCGCCGGCCTCAGATACGCAGTATTTT. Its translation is CAISAPASDTQYF.

CDR3 amino acids: CSADDGGASGYSYEQYF. CDR3 bases: TGCAGCGCCGACGATGGAGGGGCTAGCGGATACTCCTACGAGCAGTACTTC. This sequence joins TRBV29-1 and TRBJ2-7; TRBD2 matches 7 bases. There are 17 residues in the CDR3. Germline V gene sequence: CDR1 SQVTM, CDR2 ANQGSEA. J lost 0 bases, V lost 7 bases, and 18 bases had no gene match.

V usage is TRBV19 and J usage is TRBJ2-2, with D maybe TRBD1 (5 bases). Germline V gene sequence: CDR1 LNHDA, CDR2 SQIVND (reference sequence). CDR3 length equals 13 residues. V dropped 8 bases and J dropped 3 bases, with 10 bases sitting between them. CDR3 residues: CASLDSYTGELFF. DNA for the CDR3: TGTGCCAGTTTAGACAGCTACACCGGGGAGCTGTTTTTT.

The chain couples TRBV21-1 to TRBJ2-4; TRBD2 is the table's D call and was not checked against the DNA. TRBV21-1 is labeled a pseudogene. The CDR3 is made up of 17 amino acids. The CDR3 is CARSKDTLTGAKNIQYF. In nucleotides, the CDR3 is TGTGCCAGGTCAAAAGACACATTAACGGGGGCCAAAAACATTCAGTACTTC.

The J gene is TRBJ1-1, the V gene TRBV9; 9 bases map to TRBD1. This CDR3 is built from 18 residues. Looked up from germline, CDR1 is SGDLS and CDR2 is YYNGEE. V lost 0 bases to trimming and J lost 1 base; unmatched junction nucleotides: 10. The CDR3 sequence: CASSVATLEGQGNTEAFF. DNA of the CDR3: TGTGCCAGCAGCGTAGCTACTCTAGAGGGACAGGGGAACACTGAAGCTTTCTTT.

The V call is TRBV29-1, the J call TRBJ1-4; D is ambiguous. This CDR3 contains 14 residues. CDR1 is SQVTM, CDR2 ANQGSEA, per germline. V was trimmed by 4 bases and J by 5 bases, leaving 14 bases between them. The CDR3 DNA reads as TGCAGCGTTGCTAAGTTTTCACCAAATGAAAAACTGTTTTTT. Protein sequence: CSVAKFSPNEKLFF.

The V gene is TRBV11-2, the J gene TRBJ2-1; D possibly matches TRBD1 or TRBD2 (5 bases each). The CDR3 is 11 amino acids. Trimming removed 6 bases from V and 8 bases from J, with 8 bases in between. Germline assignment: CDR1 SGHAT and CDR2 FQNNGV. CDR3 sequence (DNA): TGTGCCAGCAGGGTGGGGGATGAGCAGTTCTTC. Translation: CASRVGDEQFF.

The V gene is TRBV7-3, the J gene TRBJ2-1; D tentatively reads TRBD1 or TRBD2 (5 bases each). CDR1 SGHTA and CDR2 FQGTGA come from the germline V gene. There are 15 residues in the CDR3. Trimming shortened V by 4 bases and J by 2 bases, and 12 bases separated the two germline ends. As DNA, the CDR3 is TGTGCCAGCAGCTACGACCGGGGACCCTACAATGAGCAGTTCTTC. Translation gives CASSYDRGPYNEQFF.

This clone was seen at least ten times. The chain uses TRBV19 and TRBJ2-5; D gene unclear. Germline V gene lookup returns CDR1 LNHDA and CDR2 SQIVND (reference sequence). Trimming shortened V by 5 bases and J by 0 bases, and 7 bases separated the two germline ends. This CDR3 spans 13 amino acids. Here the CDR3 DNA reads TGTGCCAGTAGTTCGGACCACCAAGAGACCCAGTACTTC. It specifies CASSSDHQETQYF.

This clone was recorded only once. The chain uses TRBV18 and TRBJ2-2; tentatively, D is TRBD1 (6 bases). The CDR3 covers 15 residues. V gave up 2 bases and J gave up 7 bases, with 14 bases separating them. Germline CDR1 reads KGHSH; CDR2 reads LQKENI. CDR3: CASSPLTGPGGELFF. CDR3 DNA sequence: TGTGCCAGCTCACCATTAACAGGGCCCGGCGGGGAGCTGTTTTTT.

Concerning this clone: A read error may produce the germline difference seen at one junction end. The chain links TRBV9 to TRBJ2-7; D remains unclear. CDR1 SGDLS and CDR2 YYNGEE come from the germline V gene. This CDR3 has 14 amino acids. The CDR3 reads CASSVAPEAYKQYF. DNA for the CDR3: TGTGCCAGCAGCGTAGCCCCAGAAGCCTACAAGCAGTACTTC.

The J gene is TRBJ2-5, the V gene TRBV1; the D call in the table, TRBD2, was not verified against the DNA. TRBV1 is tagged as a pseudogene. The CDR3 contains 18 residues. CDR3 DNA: TGCACCAGCAGCCCCCCCCCGGAGCGGGAATACAGTGAAGAGACCCAGTACTTC. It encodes CTSSPPPEREYSEETQYF.

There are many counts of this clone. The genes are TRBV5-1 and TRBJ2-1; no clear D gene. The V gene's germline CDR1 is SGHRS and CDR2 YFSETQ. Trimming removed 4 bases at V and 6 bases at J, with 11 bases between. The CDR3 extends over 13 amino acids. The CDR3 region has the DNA TGCGCCAGCAGCCCCCCTATTCCCAATGAGCAGTTCTTC. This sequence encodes CASSPPIPNEQFF.

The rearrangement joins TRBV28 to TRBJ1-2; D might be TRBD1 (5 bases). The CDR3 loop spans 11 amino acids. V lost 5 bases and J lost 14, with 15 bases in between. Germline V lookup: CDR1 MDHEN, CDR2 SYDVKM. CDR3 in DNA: TGTGCCAGCAGTCAAAATCGGGACGGAACCTTC. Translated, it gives CASSQNRDGTF.

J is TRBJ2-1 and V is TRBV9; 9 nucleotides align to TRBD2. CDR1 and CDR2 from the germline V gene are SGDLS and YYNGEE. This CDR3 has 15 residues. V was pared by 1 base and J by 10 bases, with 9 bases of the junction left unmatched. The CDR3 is CASSVLDLAGREQFF. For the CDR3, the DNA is TGTGCCAGCAGCGTACTTGACCTAGCGGGACGCGAGCAGTTCTTC.